The 24 T cell receptor beta chains listed next were all sequenced from one sample in a study of control samples from healthy donors and cancer patients. Sequencing was performed with immunoSEQ multiplex PCR; in TCRdb, only in-frame clones are kept and a portion is missing. The data contain around 200,000 clones, just under 95% of them singletons. Sequencing was performed on blood. Receptors were obtained from a man aged 18 to 30 in good health.

V and J are TRBV10-3 and TRBJ1-1; no reliable D call. The CDR3 is made up of 14 amino acids. The ends were cut back, 2 bases at V and 3 bases at J, with 10 bases in the middle. From germline, CDR1 is ENHRY and CDR2 SYGVKD. CDR3 residues: CAISENRADTEAFF. In nucleotides, the CDR3 is TGTGCCATCAGTGAGAATCGGGCGGACACTGAAGCTTTCTTT.

V is TRBV12-3 or TRBV12-4 and J is TRBJ2-5; D not resolved. The CDR3 consists of 13 residues. Trimming removed 2 bases at V and 5 bases at J, with 9 bases between. In nucleotides, the CDR3 is TGTGCCAGCAGTTTATATCTGGAGGAGACCCAGTACTTC. Its protein is CASSLYLEETQYF.

The rearrangement joins TRBV27 to TRBJ2-2; the D call may be TRBD1 or TRBD2 (7 bases each). This CDR3 is built from 17 residues. V was cut by 1 base and J by 1 base, with 13 bases left in between. Germline loops: CDR1 MNHEY, CDR2 SMNVEV (reference sequence). For the CDR3, the DNA is TGTGCCAGCAGTTTATGGGGGGGGACAGAGAACACCGGGGAGCTGTTTTTT. Translation gives CASSLWGGTENTGELFF.

The rearrangement uses TRBV5-1 and TRBJ1-1; TRBD1 aligns across 7 bases. CDR3 size: 16 residues. Unmatched junction bases numbered 19, after V lost 3 bases and J lost 11 bases. Per germline, CDR1 SGHRS and CDR2 YFSETQ. The CDR3 DNA follows: TGCGCCAGCAGCTCAAATAGGCGGGACAGCTCTAGCACGGCTTTCTTT. Its protein is CASSSNRRDSSSTAFF.

The chain carries TRBV9 and TRBJ2-6, with no clear D. This CDR3 is built from 16 residues. Germline lookup yields CDR1 SGDLS and CDR2 YYNGEE. Trimming took 0 bases from V and 2 from J, leaving 9 bases between them. The CDR3 DNA reads TGTGCCAGCAGCGTAGGGGCAGCTGCTGGGGCCAACGTCCTGACTTTC. Translation gives CASSVGAAAGANVLTF.

The table lists this clone with a few counts. J is TRBJ2-2 and V is TRBV5-4; 8 nucleotides agree with TRBD1. Unmatched junction bases numbered 7, after V lost 2 bases and J lost 4 bases. Germline V gives CDR1 SGHNT, CDR2 YYREEE (reference sequence). CDR3 length: 16 amino acids. CDR3 protein: CASSFRQGAGTGELFF. CDR3 DNA sequence: TGTGCCAGCAGCTTTAGGCAGGGGGCGGGCACCGGGGAGCTGTTTTTT.

This clone appeared a single time. V usage is TRBV14 and J usage is TRBJ2-2, with 7 bases matching TRBD1. Germline V gives CDR1 SGHDN, CDR2 FVKESK. V shed 8 bases and J 5 bases; nucleotides not matched to a gene: 8. The CDR3 contains 14 residues. The CDR3 protein is CASSAKTGTGELFF. CDR3 sequence (DNA): TGTGCCAGCTCTGCTAAGACAGGGACCGGGGAGCTGTTTTTT.

This clone showed up just once. The CDR3: CASVRDRPADGANVLTF. CDR3 sequence (DNA): TGTGCTAGTGTCCGAGACAGACCGGCGGATGGGGCCAACGTCCTGACTTTC. This rearrangement joins TRBV12-5 to TRBJ2-6; the D gene is possibly TRBD1 (5 bases). Looked up from germline, CDR1 is LGHNT and CDR2 is FRNRAP. The CDR3 contains 17 residues. The germline V and J ends were trimmed by 7 bases and 3 bases, with 19 bases remaining between them.

This clone was found a few times. The chain combines TRBV6-1 with TRBJ1-5, with D possibly matching TRBD1 (5 bases). This CDR3 is 15 amino acids long. The germline CDR1 and CDR2 sequences are MNHNS and SASEGT. Trimming cost V 1 base and J 4 bases, with 11 bases left between them. The CDR3 DNA sequence: TGTGCCAGCAGTGAAGGGGCGGGGCAAAATCAGCCCCAGCATTTT. This translates into CASSEGAGQNQPQHF.

To note about this clone: This same CDR3 is encoded by further DNA sequences in the sample. The chain employs TRBV3-1 (or the pseudogene TRBV3-2) and TRBJ1-6; D not certain. Germline CDR1 is LGHDT and CDR2 is YNNKEL (reference sequence). V was cut by 1 base and J by 10 bases, with 5 bases left in between. The CDR3 is made up of 12 amino acids. CDR3 in DNA: TGTGCCAGCAGCCAAGGGAGGTCACCCCTCCACTTT. Encoded protein: CASSQGRSPLHF.

The genes are TRBV7-2 and TRBJ2-1; D possibly matches TRBD1 or TRBD2 (6 bases each). The CDR3 has 16 residues. Germline V gene sequence: CDR1 SGHTA, CDR2 FQGNSA. Trimming shortened V by 7 bases and J by 4 bases, and 20 bases separated the two germline ends. The CDR3 bases are TGTGCCAGCAAATTAGCCGGAGGGGGGCTTTACAATGAGCAGTTCTTC. It is translated as CASKLAGGGLYNEQFF. Filled out from reference TRBV7-2 and TRBJ2-1, the complete variable domain reads GAGVSQSPSNKVTEKGKDVELRCDPISGHTALYWYRQSLGQGLEFLIYFQGNSAPDKSGLPSDRFSAERTGGSVSTLTIQRTQQEDSAVYLCASKLAGGGLYNEQFFGPGTRLTVL.

V is TRBV30 and J is TRBJ2-3, with 7 bases lining up with TRBD1. Germline values: CDR1 GTSNPN, CDR2 SVGIG (reference sequence). Trimming removed 2 bases from V and 5 bases from J; junction bases left unmatched: 7. The CDR3 length is 14 residues. The CDR3 nucleotides read TGTGCCTGGAGTAAAGGGGGCGGATTAGATACGCAGTATTTT. Translating gives CAWSKGGGLDTQYF.

The chain has TRBV12-3 or TRBV12-4 and TRBJ2-1, with a weak D call TRBD2 (5 bases). Between the trimmed V and J ends, which lost 6 bases and 6 bases, there was a span of 12 bases. This CDR3 is 13 amino acids long. The CDR3 spells CASSPLRGNEQFF. CDR3 nucleotide sequence: TGTGCCAGCAGCCCTTTACGGGGCAATGAGCAGTTCTTC.

The rearrangement uses TRBV28 and TRBJ1-4; D uncertain. V was cut by 9 bases and J by 4 bases, with 12 bases left in between. Germline CDR1 reads MDHEN; CDR2 reads SYDVKM. This CDR3 is built from 13 residues. The CDR3 coding sequence is TGTGCCAGTTCCGGGCCGATTAATGAAAAACTGTTTTTT. Translating it yields CASSGPINEKLFF.

This chain uses TRBV5-5 with TRBJ1-2; a weak D match, TRBD1 (5 bases). The CDR3 is 15 residues long. V lost 1 base to trimming and J lost 8 bases, with 18 bases between them. The germline gives CDR1 SGHKS, CDR2 YYEKEE (reference sequence). The CDR3 spells CASSLLGRAFVGYTF. The CDR3 DNA follows: TGTGCCAGCAGCTTGTTAGGCAGGGCTTTTGTAGGCTACACCTTC.

The chain couples TRBV5-8 to TRBJ2-5; D is unclear. With 0 bases removed from V and 5 bases from J, the gap between germline ends came to 14 bases. The CDR3 runs to 15 residues. Germline values: CDR1 SGHTS, CDR2 YDEGEE. CDR3 DNA sequence: TGTGCCAGCAGCTTGGGCAGGTTTGGCGAGGAGACCCAGTACTTC. Amino acid sequence: CASSLGRFGEETQYF.

The J gene is TRBJ2-7, the V gene TRBV7-8; D possibly uses TRBD1 or TRBD2 (6 bases each). Germline values: CDR1 SGHVS, CDR2 FQNEAQ. This CDR3 has 13 residues. V dropped 8 bases and J dropped 1 base, with 12 bases sitting between them. In DNA form, the CDR3 reads TGTGCCAGCGAGGGGGGATCTTCCTACGAGCAGTACTTC. It codes for CASEGGSSYEQYF.

This clone was seen only a few times. In nucleotides, the CDR3 is TGTGCCAGCAAGGAGGGGACGGGTGGAAACACCATATATTTT. It yields the protein CASKEGTGGNTIYF. The chain recombines TRBV28 with TRBJ1-3; D is possibly TRBD1 (5 bases). Germline lookup yields CDR1 MDHEN and CDR2 SYDVKM. The CDR3 extends over 14 amino acids. V was trimmed by 7 bases and J by 3 bases, leaving 13 bases between them.

This clone was recorded once. This chain joins TRBV27 and TRBJ1-2, with 8 positions matching TRBD1. This CDR3 comprises 14 residues. CDR1 MNHEY and CDR2 SMNVEV come from the germline V gene (reference sequence). V trimming: 6 bases; J trimming: 3 bases; junction bases outside the gene matches: 6. The CDR3: CASRKTGADYGYTF. Written as DNA, the CDR3 is TGTGCCAGCAGAAAGACAGGGGCCGACTATGGCTACACCTTC.

CDR3 nucleotides: TGTGCCAGCAGCCAAGATCCCGGACAGCACAATGAGCAGTTCTTC. Residues: CASSQDPGQHNEQFF. V and J are TRBV3-1 (or the pseudogene TRBV3-2) and TRBJ2-1; the D gene is possibly TRBD1 (6 bases). V was trimmed by 0 bases and J by 5 bases, leaving 11 bases between them. CDR3 size: 15 residues. Looked up from germline, CDR1 is LGHDT and CDR2 is YNNKEL (reference sequence).

The J gene is TRBJ1-2, the V gene TRBV10-3; possibly TRBD1 for D (6 bases). Germline CDR1 ENHRY, CDR2 SYGVKD. CDR3 length: 14 residues. V was shortened by 0 bases and J by 6 bases, with 11 bases between the two germline ends. CDR3 sequence: CAISESVEGDGYTF. The DNA of the CDR3 is TGTGCCATCAGTGAGTCAGTGGAGGGGGATGGCTACACCTTC.

V is TRBV19 and J is TRBJ1-2; TRBD1 matches 7 bases. The junction had 7 bases not matched to a gene; V was cut back by 2 bases and J by 1 base. The CDR3 sequence is 16 residues long. CDR1 is LNHDA, CDR2 SQIVND, per germline (reference sequence). CDR3 sequence reads: CASSIRWDRINYGYTF. In nucleotides, the CDR3 is TGTGCCAGTAGTATACGCTGGGACAGAATTAACTATGGCTACACCTTC.

This clone has just one count. V is TRBV5-1 and J is TRBJ2-7, with D hard to call. The CDR3 length is 12 residues. Trimming left V 3 bases short and J 5 bases short, with 9 bases between. Germline CDR1 SGHRS, CDR2 YFSETQ. The CDR3 reads CASSSNTHEQYF. In DNA form, the CDR3 reads TGCGCCAGCAGCTCGAATACGCACGAGCAGTACTTC.

V and J are TRBV18 and TRBJ1-1, with TRBD1 matching over 8 bases. The CDR3 has 15 amino acids. With V trimmed by 6 bases and J by 1 base, 7 bases remained unmatched. The germline V gene has CDR1 KGHSH and CDR2 LQKENI. The chain's CDR3 is CASSPGTGTNTEAFF. Here the CDR3 DNA reads TGTGCCAGCTCGCCGGGGACAGGAACGAACACTGAAGCTTTCTTT.